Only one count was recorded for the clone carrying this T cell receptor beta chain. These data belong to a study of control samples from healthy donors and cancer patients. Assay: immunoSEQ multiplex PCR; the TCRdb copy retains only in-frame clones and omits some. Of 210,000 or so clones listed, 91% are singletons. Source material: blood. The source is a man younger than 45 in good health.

The CDR3 sequence is CASSPGQPLYSNQPQHF. DNA of the CDR3: TGTGCCAGCAGTCCCGGACAGCCACTTTATAGCAATCAGCCCCAGCATTTT. The V and J genes are TRBV6-6 and TRBJ1-5, with TRBD1 as a possible D gene (6 bases). The germline V and J ends were trimmed by 5 bases and 0 bases, with 17 bases remaining between them. Germline-derived CDR1 and CDR2 are MNHNY and SVGAGI (reference sequence). The CDR3 runs to 17 residues.